Below, one T cell receptor (beta chain) is given with its context. Its antigen has not been determined. Per-nucleotide qualities are absent, and no much larger clonotype sits a single base away. To prepare the library, multiplex PCR was applied. Sequencing took place on an Illumina HiSeq 2500. Following protocols modified from ARM-PCR, the researchers constructed TCRbeta libraries through three rounds of nested PCR with primers (Table S4). Before sequencing, PCR products of 200-500 bp were cut from the gel and purified using the QIAquick gel extraction kit. The study's own analysis went as follows. Trimmomatic was used to clean the reads, FLASH merged the cleaned reads into complete CDR3 sequences, and MiTCR assigned the sequences to V(D)J germline segments. Clonal diversity was calculated as the inverse Simpson's index using VDJtools. In-frame sequences without a premature stop codon were defined as productive reads. The public reads were quality trimmed at Q25 with fastp and then assembled into clones with MiXCR by TCRdb, keeping productive beta chains. Identical CDR3 protein sequences are pooled into one entry, listed with their most common genes and DNA. The V and J calls and clone size are TCRdb's, not the authors'. This sample has about 98,000 distinct CDR3 sequences in its table, and around three quarters of those were observed once. Roughly 33% of the sample goes to the ten largest clones.

The CDR3, from cysteine to phenylalanine, totals 14 residues. The only DNA kept is the CDR3, 42 bases in frame from the first base. V trim: 4 bases; J trim: 5 bases; unmatched bases: 6. The germline V gene encodes CDR1 SGHRS and CDR2 YFSETQ. RNA was isolated from bulk, unsorted tissue, and RNA quality was assessed with a NanoDrop ND-1000 and an Agilent 2100. Normal lung samples were distant non-tumor tissue taken more than 3 cm from the tumor edge. All donors had newly diagnosed lung cancer, had not received prior chemotherapy, and were admitted for thoracic surgery in China between August and November 2014. Patients with previous radiotherapy or chemotherapy, or with another concurrent cancer, were excluded from the study. Surgical tissue pieces of about 1-2.1 cm3 were preserved in RNAlater solution and were kept at -80 degrees C until use. These data are taken from a study of tumor and adjacent non-tumor tissue in lung cancer listed by TCRdb under 2018. Background on the whole study: By cancer type, the cohort comprised some twelve adenocarcinoma patients, a couple of squamous cell carcinoma patients and 1 small cell lung cancer patient. Ages among the approximately 15 patients ranged from roughly 31 to 76 years, there were approximately ten men and 5 women, and disease was at TNM stage I to III. The study compared bulk TCRbeta repertoires from lung tumor tissue and matched distant non-tumor lung tissue of roughly 14 lung cancer patients. A total of 95 million to 150 million productive TCRbeta reads were generated by sequencing, corresponding to an average of about 4.17 million reads per sample. For each patient, one tumor sample and one normal lung sample were taken, giving thirty paired specimens that underwent TCRbeta CDR3 sequencing.

What the study reported, not specific to this receptor: Significantly higher TCR diversity was found in younger patients, and higher tumor TCR diversity was associated with shorter overall and disease-free survival. Only 15 or so patients were included in the cohort, and the need for larger samples and more detailed clinical data was noted by the authors. Peripheral blood was not sequenced, so blood TCRbeta repertoires in these lung cancer patients were not examined. Significantly higher TCR diversity (inverse Simpson) was observed in tumor tissue than in normal lung tissue (approximately 440 vs 150, P = 0.0075, Mann-Whitney U test). A significantly larger cumulative share of the repertoire was made up by the top 100 clones in normal lung than in tumor tissue. The methods do not name the sequencing platform or mention unique molecular identifiers.

The chain is made from TRBV5-1 and TRBJ1-1, with 9 bases matching TRBD1. Material for sequencing was distant non-tumor lung tissue. This TCR was recovered from a man in his 60s with small cell lung cancer. The DNA is TGCGCCAGCAGCGAACAGGGGGCCGAGACTGAAGCTTTCTTT. This sequence encodes CASSEQGAETEAFF. The reference TRBV5-1 and TRBJ1-1 proteins fill in what lies around the CDR3, so the full variable domain reads KAGVTQTPRYLIKTRGQQVTLSCSPISGHRSVSWYQQTPGQGLQFLFEYFSETQRNKGNFPGRFSGRQFSNSRSEMNVSTLELGDSALYLCASSEQGAETEAFFGQGTRLTVV.